These 9 T cell receptor beta chains came from one sample sequenced in a study of blood T cell repertoires in COVID-19. Assay: immunoSEQ multiplex PCR; the TCRdb copy retains only in-frame clones and omits some. The sample carries around 100,000 clones, 65% to 85% recorded once. The sequenced material came from peripheral blood. The receptors here all came from a man aged 45-65 years with acute or convalescent COVID-19.

The V call is TRBV7-8, the J call TRBJ1-1, with D unclear. The CDR3 sequence is 16 residues long. Per germline, CDR1 SGHVS and CDR2 FQNEAQ. V lost 4 bases, J lost 1 base, and 16 bases lay in between. The CDR3 DNA sequence: TGTGCCAGCAGCTATCACCGGGGTCCGAGGAACACTGAAGCTTTCTTT. Residues: CASSYHRGPRNTEAFF. Together with reference TRBV7-8 and TRBJ1-1, the CDR3 gives the full variable domain: GAGVSQSPRYKVAKRGQDVALRCDPISGHVSLFWYQQALGQGPEFLTYFQNEAQLDKSGLPSDRFFAERPEGSVSTLKIQRTQQEDSAVYLCASSYHRGPRNTEAFFGQGTRLTVV.

The chain combines TRBV29-1 with TRBJ1-1, with D possibly TRBD1 on 5 matching bases. Trimming removed 6 bases from V and 5 bases from J, with 10 bases in between. Germline loops: CDR1 SQVTM, CDR2 ANQGSEA. The CDR3 is made up of 11 amino acids. The CDR3 DNA follows: TGCAGCGTGGGGCGTATAACTGAAGCTTTCTTT. Translation gives CSVGRITEAFF.

The CDR3 DNA is TGTGCCAGCAGTGAAGAGGTAGCGGGGGGGCACGAGCAGTACGTC. This sequence encodes CASSEEVAGGHEQYV. The gene calls are TRBV6-1 and TRBJ2-7, with TRBD2 identical over 11 bases. Looked up from germline, CDR1 is MNHNS and CDR2 is SASEGT. Trimming at V came to 1 base and at J to 5 bases, leaving 4 bases not matched to a gene. The CDR3 sequence is 15 residues long.

V and J are TRBV30 and TRBJ1-5; 8 nucleotides align to TRBD1. This CDR3 comprises 16 residues. The V segment lost 0 bases and the J segment 5 bases; nucleotides outside the gene matches: 9. Germline V lookup: CDR1 GTSNPN, CDR2 SVGIG (reference sequence). CDR3: CAWSVMNGQGDQPQHF. CDR3 in DNA: TGTGCCTGGAGTGTAATGAACGGACAGGGTGATCAGCCCCAGCATTTT.

The V call is TRBV5-1, the J call TRBJ1-4; 7 bases agree with TRBD1. CDR1 is SGHRS, CDR2 YFSETQ, per germline. The V gene end was trimmed by 2 bases and the J gene end by 8 bases; junction bases not matched to a gene: 15. The CDR3 has 17 residues. CDR3 DNA: TGCGCCAGCAGCTTATACGGGACAGTCAACGCCCTAGAAAAACTGTTTTTT. Translated, it gives CASSLYGTVNALEKLFF.

Only a few counts were recorded for this clone. The gene calls are TRBV2 and TRBJ2-1, with a possible D match to TRBD2 (6 bases). Trimming pared 0 bases from V and 0 bases from J, leaving 15 bases between. The CDR3 has 18 amino acids. Looked up from germline, CDR1 is SNHLY and CDR2 is FYNNEI. The CDR3 sequence: CASSEALGRGRSYNEQFF. As DNA, the CDR3 is TGTGCCAGCAGTGAAGCGCTCGGGCGGGGACGCTCCTACAATGAGCAGTTCTTC.

V gene TRBV2 combines with J gene TRBJ1-4; the match to TRBD1 covers 7 bases. In germline, CDR1 is SNHLY, CDR2 FYNNEI. CDR3 length: 16 residues. The ends lost 5 bases at V and 5 bases at J; junction bases unmatched: 11. CDR3 nucleotide sequence: TGTGCCAGCAGTATGCCCACAGGGGTTTACAATGAAAAACTGTTTTTT. This translates into CASSMPTGVYNEKLFF.

The chain has TRBV23-1 and TRBJ2-7; 10 positions agree with TRBD1. TRBV23-1 counts as an open reading frame of uncertain function. V gave up 0 bases and J gave up 5 bases; unmatched junction bases: 10. This CDR3 region has 17 residues. The DNA of the CDR3 is TGCGCCAGCAGTCAATCCGGGAGGGACAGGGGTTCTCACGAGCAGTACGTC. It yields the protein CASSQSGRDRGSHEQYV.

This clone came up once. This chain links TRBV5-1 with TRBJ2-2; perhaps TRBD1 as D (5 bases). Germline V gene sequence: CDR1 SGHRS, CDR2 YFSETQ. Trimming stripped 4 bases from V and 1 base from J, with 5 bases between. This CDR3 comprises 13 residues. CDR3 residues: CASSTGNTGELFF. CDR3 sequence (DNA): TGCGCCAGCAGCACAGGGAACACCGGGGAGCTGTTTTTT. Drawing the rest from reference TRBV5-1 and TRBJ2-2, the complete variable domain is KAGVTQTPRYLIKTRGQQVTLSCSPISGHRSVSWYQQTPGQGLQFLFEYFSETQRNKGNFPGRFSGRQFSNSRSEMNVSTLELGDSALYLCASSTGNTGELFFGEGSRLTVL.